These 26 T cell receptor beta chains share one sample of origin, sequenced in a study of blood T cell repertoires in COVID-19. Sequenced by immunoSEQ multiplex PCR; TCRdb stores in-frame clones only, minus some. Among approximately 90,000 clones listed, around 88% were seen once. Sequences were obtained from peripheral blood. These TCRs come from a woman aged 80 or older with acute or convalescent COVID-19.

This chain connects TRBV11-3 to TRBJ2-1; weak D call: TRBD2 (7 bases). Between the trimmed V and J ends, which lost 4 bases and 7 bases, there was a span of 20 bases. The length of the CDR3 is 16 residues. Germline lookup yields CDR1 SGHNT and CDR2 YENEEA. CDR3 amino acids: CASSSKAGAWHNEQFF. The CDR3, as DNA: TGTGCCAGCAGCTCGAAGGCGGGGGCCTGGCATAATGAGCAGTTCTTC.

This chain uses TRBV5-1 with TRBJ2-7; 10 bases map to TRBD2. V lost 3 bases, J lost 2 bases, and 2 bases stayed unmatched. Germline V CDR1 and CDR2: SGHRS, YFSETQ. This CDR3 spans 14 amino acids. As DNA, the CDR3 is TGCGCCAGCAGCTATGGGACTAGCGCCTACGAGCAGTACTTC. It is translated as CASSYGTSAYEQYF.

The CDR3 loop is CASSDQGGGRYGYTF. The CDR3 DNA is TGTGCCAGTAGTGACCAAGGGGGCGGGCGGTATGGCTACACCTTC. V gene TRBV19 combines with J gene TRBJ1-2, with 7 bases fitting TRBD1. V shed 5 bases, J shed 5 bases, and the junction held 11 bases outside the gene matches. CDR3 size: 15 residues. Germline V gives CDR1 LNHDA, CDR2 SQIVND (reference sequence).

V and J are TRBV7-9 and TRBJ1-4; TRBD1 agrees at 9 bases. Germline-derived CDR1 and CDR2 are SEHNR and FQNEAQ (reference sequence). This CDR3 has 14 amino acids. The J segment lost 7 bases and the V segment lost 4 bases, leaving 4 bases of the junction unmatched. This CDR3 reads CASSYGQGSEKLFF. Written as DNA, the CDR3 is TGTGCCAGCAGCTACGGACAGGGGAGTGAAAAACTGTTTTTT.

The genes are TRBV7-8 and TRBJ2-7, with 7 bases identical to TRBD1. Losses at the gene ends were 5 bases for V and 2 bases for J; bases not matched to a gene: 3. Germline V gene data show CDR1 as SGHVS and CDR2 as FQNEAQ. This CDR3 is 13 amino acids long. CDR3 region: CASSRGQTYEQYF. As DNA, the CDR3 is TGTGCCAGCAGCAGGGGACAGACCTACGAGCAGTACTTC.

The chain's CDR3 is CASSQGTGATYEQYF. The CDR3 region has the DNA TGCGCCAGCAGCCAAGGGACAGGAGCAACCTACGAGCAGTACTTC. The V and J genes are TRBV5-1 and TRBJ2-7, with 8 nucleotides matching TRBD1. Germline lookup yields CDR1 SGHRS and CDR2 YFSETQ. Trimming removed 4 bases from V and 2 bases from J; junction bases left unmatched: 8. The CDR3 spans 15 residues.

The chain couples TRBV7-9 to TRBJ2-5; possible D gene TRBD1, 6 bases. CDR1 is SEHNR, CDR2 FQNEAQ, per germline (reference sequence). The CDR3 sequence is 15 residues long. V was pared by 1 base and J by 4 bases, with 13 bases between. This CDR3 is CASSLVVGQRETQYF. CDR3 coding DNA: TGTGCCAGCAGCTTAGTGGTGGGACAAAGAGAGACCCAGTACTTC.

The rearrangement links TRBV27 to TRBJ1-6; D not resolved. Trimming pared 4 bases from V and 5 bases from J, leaving 9 bases between. CDR1 and CDR2 from the germline V gene are MNHEY and SMNVEV (reference sequence). The CDR3 totals 14 residues. This CDR3 reads CASSSRENNSPLHF. The DNA of the CDR3 is TGTGCCAGCAGTTCGAGAGAAAATAATTCACCCCTCCACTTT.

This rearrangement joins TRBV6-5 to TRBJ2-5; 7 nucleotides align to TRBD1. Germline V lookup: CDR1 MNHEY, CDR2 SVGAGI. V trimming: 6 bases; J trimming: 2 bases; junction bases outside the gene matches: 6. This CDR3 is 14 amino acids long. The chain's CDR3 is CASRVDRDQETQYF. In DNA, the CDR3 is TGTGCCAGCAGAGTAGACAGGGATCAAGAGACCCAGTACTTC.

The rearrangement links TRBV5-5 to TRBJ1-5; D call uncertain. Trimming stripped 3 bases from V and 6 bases from J, with 16 bases between. Germline-derived CDR1 and CDR2 are SGHKS and YYEKEE (reference sequence). This CDR3 spans 15 amino acids. The CDR3 nucleotides are TGTGCCAGCAGCTCCGGGATCTACAACACTCAGCCCCAGCATTTT. Its translation: CASSSGIYNTQPQHF.

This chain joins TRBV21-1 and TRBJ2-1; the table calls TRBD2, which could not be checked here. TRBV21-1 is shown as a pseudogene. The CDR3 has 19 amino acids. The CDR3 loop reads CASSDPLAGEGELYNEQFF. The CDR3 region has the DNA TGTGCCAGCAGCGATCCGTTAGCGGGTGAAGGGGAGTTGTACAATGAGCAGTTCTTC.

The chain is built from TRBV7-9 and TRBJ1-2; unclear D gene. V lost 5 bases, J lost 7 bases, and 14 bases lay in between. Germline values: CDR1 SEHNR, CDR2 FQNEAQ (reference sequence). This CDR3 spans 13 amino acids. The CDR3 bases are TGTGCCAGCAGCCCGTGGACTCATAGTGGCTACACCTTC. Protein sequence: CASSPWTHSGYTF.

This clone has a single count. This sequence joins TRBV19 and TRBJ1-2, with D hard to call. The germline V gene encodes CDR1 LNHDA and CDR2 SQIVND (reference sequence). V lost 6 bases, J lost 4 bases, and 15 bases lay in between. The CDR3 has 14 residues. The CDR3 is CASSPTGYLYGYTF. In DNA form, the CDR3 reads TGTGCCAGTAGCCCGACCGGGTACCTCTATGGCTACACCTTC.

This chain joins TRBV7-9 and TRBJ1-2; TRBD1 matches 7 bases. Looked up from germline, CDR1 is SEHNR and CDR2 is FQNEAQ (reference sequence). CDR3 length: 15 residues. Trimming at V came to 0 bases and at J to 4 bases, leaving 5 bases not matched to a gene. CDR3 sequence (DNA): TGTGCCAGCAGCTTAGCCTCAGGGGGAGGCTATGGCTACACCTTC. This codes for CASSLASGGGYGYTF.

V is TRBV23-1 and J is TRBJ1-2; 7 bases line up with TRBD1. TRBV23-1 is an ORF, with its function uncertain. CDR3 length: 12 amino acids. The ends lost 7 bases at V and 6 bases at J; junction bases unmatched: 5. Written as DNA, the CDR3 is TGCGCCAGCACTAGGGACAGAAATGGCTACACCTTC. Translated: CASTRDRNGYTF.

The chain carries TRBV30 and TRBJ2-7; 7 bases match TRBD1. The V segment lost 3 bases and the J segment 2 bases; nucleotides outside the gene matches: 13. CDR1 is GTSNPN, CDR2 SVGIG, per germline (reference sequence). The CDR3 loop spans 16 amino acids. The CDR3 here is CAWSGNRGHNPYEQYF. The CDR3 DNA reads TGTGCCTGGAGCGGCAACAGGGGTCACAATCCCTACGAGCAGTACTTC.

The rearrangement links TRBV5-5 to TRBJ1-1; 12 bases agree with TRBD1. V shed 3 bases and J 5 bases; nucleotides not matched to a gene: 8. This CDR3 region has 16 residues. Germline V gene data show CDR1 as SGHKS and CDR2 as YYEKEE (reference sequence). The chain's CDR3 is CASSSGQGAPRTEAFF. CDR3 sequence (DNA): TGTGCCAGCAGCTCGGGACAGGGGGCCCCCCGGACTGAAGCTTTCTTT.

The genes are TRBV2 and TRBJ1-3, with a tentative D call TRBD1 (5 bases). Germline loops: CDR1 SNHLY, CDR2 FYNNEI. The V and J ends lost 7 bases and 0 bases respectively, with 19 bases between them. The CDR3 has 17 residues. The DNA for the CDR3 is TGTGCCAGCAAATGGTCTGGTAGGGGCAGCTCTGGAAACACCATATATTTT. Translating gives CASKWSGRGSSGNTIYF.

The rearrangement links TRBV5-1 to TRBJ1-1, with D possibly TRBD1 on 6 matching bases. CDR3 length: 14 amino acids. V was clipped by 0 bases and J by 3 bases, with 9 bases between them. The V gene's germline CDR1 is SGHRS and CDR2 YFSETQ. DNA for the CDR3: TGCGCCAGCAGCTTGGTAGGGGGGGACACTGAAGCTTTCTTT. It encodes CASSLVGGDTEAFF.

The rearrangement links TRBV10-3 to TRBJ1-2, with D perhaps matching TRBD1 (5 bases). V was cut by 3 bases and J by 2 bases, with 13 bases left in between. This CDR3 contains 15 residues. Germline-derived CDR1 and CDR2 are ENHRY and SYGVKD. The CDR3 DNA reads TGTGCCATCAGTGACCCCAGGGCCCTCAACTATGGCTACACCTTC. Translating it yields CAISDPRALNYGYTF.

CDR3 residues: CASSLWGGIEAFF. CDR3 DNA sequence: TGTGCCAGCAGTTTATGGGGGGGCATTGAAGCTTTCTTT. The chain links TRBV27 to TRBJ1-1; maybe TRBD1 (6 bases). The V end lost 1 base, the J end lost 7 bases, and 10 bases lay between the germline ends. The germline V gene has CDR1 MNHEY and CDR2 SMNVEV (reference sequence). The CDR3 contains 13 residues.

The V and J genes are TRBV12-5 and TRBJ2-1; 8 bases are a match to TRBD1. Germline V lookup: CDR1 LGHNT, CDR2 FRNRAP. This CDR3 contains 17 residues. V shed 0 bases, J shed 9 bases, and the junction held 13 bases outside the gene matches. The CDR3 region has the DNA TGTGCTAGTGGTTTGGTGTTGGGACAGGCCCTTCTCGGTGAGCAGTTCTTC. This encodes CASGLVLGQALLGEQFF.

The rearrangement joins TRBV4-1 to TRBJ2-5; 11 nucleotides line up with TRBD2. The germline V gene encodes CDR1 MGHRA and CDR2 YSYEKL. This CDR3 contains 16 residues. V shed 4 bases, J shed 5 bases, and the junction held 9 bases outside the gene matches. This CDR3 reads CASSPRLAGLVETQYF. The CDR3 DNA follows: TGCGCCAGCAGCCCGCGACTAGCGGGGTTGGTGGAGACCCAGTACTTC.

The sample holds a few counts of this clone. The rearrangement uses TRBV10-3 and TRBJ2-1; 8 nucleotides match TRBD2. The J segment lost 6 bases and the V segment lost 11 bases, leaving 9 bases of the junction unmatched. The germline V gene has CDR1 ENHRY and CDR2 SYGVKD. The CDR3 is made up of 13 amino acids. The CDR3 sequence is CASRGGPGNEQFF. CDR3 sequence (DNA): TGTGCCTCACGGGGGGGCCCTGGCAATGAGCAGTTCTTC.

V usage is TRBV5-1 and J usage is TRBJ2-3, with D perhaps matching TRBD2 (6 bases). The germline gives CDR1 SGHRS, CDR2 YFSETQ. The V end was cut by 4 bases, the J end by 4 bases, with 16 bases between. The CDR3 length is 15 residues. CDR3 amino acids: CASSVEGRLADTQYF. For the CDR3, the DNA is TGCGCCAGCAGCGTCGAGGGGAGGCTTGCAGATACGCAGTATTTT.

The V gene is TRBV5-1, the J gene TRBJ1-6; tentative D call: TRBD1 (5 bases). This CDR3 comprises 16 residues. Germline loops: CDR1 SGHRS, CDR2 YFSETQ. V gave up 4 bases and J gave up 6 bases, with 17 bases separating them. In DNA, the CDR3 is TGCGCCAGCAGCCCACGGGGGAGGGGATCTAATTCACCCCTCCACTTT. Translation gives CASSPRGRGSNSPLHF.